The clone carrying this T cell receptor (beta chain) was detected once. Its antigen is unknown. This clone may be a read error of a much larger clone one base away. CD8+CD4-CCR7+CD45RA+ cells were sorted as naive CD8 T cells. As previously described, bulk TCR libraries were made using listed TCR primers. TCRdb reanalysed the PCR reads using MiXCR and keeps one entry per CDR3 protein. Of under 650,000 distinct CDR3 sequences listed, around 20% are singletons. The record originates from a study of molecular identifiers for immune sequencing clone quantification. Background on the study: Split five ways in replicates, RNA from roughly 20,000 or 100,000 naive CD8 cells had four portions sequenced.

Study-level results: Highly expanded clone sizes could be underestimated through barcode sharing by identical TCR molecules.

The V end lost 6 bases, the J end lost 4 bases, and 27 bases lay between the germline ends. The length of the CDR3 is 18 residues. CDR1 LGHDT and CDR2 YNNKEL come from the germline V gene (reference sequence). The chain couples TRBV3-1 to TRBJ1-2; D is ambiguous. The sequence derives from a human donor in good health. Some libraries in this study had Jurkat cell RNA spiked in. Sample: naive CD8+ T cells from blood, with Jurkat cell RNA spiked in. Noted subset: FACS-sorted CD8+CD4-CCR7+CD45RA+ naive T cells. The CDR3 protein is CASSPKDRQNKAIYGYTF. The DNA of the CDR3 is TGTGCCAGCAGTCCCAAGGATCGTCAGAACAAAGCTATCTATGGCTACACCTTC. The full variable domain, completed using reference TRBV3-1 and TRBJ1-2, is DTAVSQTPKYLVTQMGNDKSIKCEQNLGHDTMYWYKQDSKKFLKIMFSYNNKELIINETVPNRFSPKSPDKAHLNLHINSLELGDSAVYFCASSPKDRQNKAIYGYTFGSGTRLTVV.